This T cell receptor (beta chain) stems from a study of neurological immune-mediated disorders (dated by TCRdb to about 2019). Background on the whole study: Peripheral blood TCR-beta repertoires from patients with HTLV-I-associated myelopathy (HAM/TSP), patients with multiple sclerosis, and healthy controls were compared in the study using UMI-based sequencing. Longitudinal HAM/TSP and healthy donors were sampled at 3 time-points each (about 3-40 month intervals). Longitudinal samples, technical triplicates and paired sorted CD4+ and CD8+ T-cell subsets, alongside PBMC samples, were included among the 90 to 130 TCR-beta libraries. The cohort comprised some 71 subjects: 14 HAM/TSP patients, 35 or so multiple sclerosis patients and around 20 healthy controls.

cDNA was synthesized by template-switch 5'RACE using a primer with a 10-nucleotide random unique molecular identifier that tagged each TCR transcript. Each sequencing run produced over 160 million TCR-beta sequences covering 15-18 subjects. The RNeasy kit was used for extraction of total RNA. The KAPA Real-time Library Amplification kit was used to amplify TCR-beta VDJ regions with primers targeting the TCR constant region and the 5'RACE anchor. Sample indexes and Illumina adaptors were added in a first PCR, and a second PCR then increased library yield. After purification with Ampure beads, the TCR product of roughly 650 bp was size-selected on a 2% E-gel SizeSelection system. Library quality was checked on a Bioanalyzer, concentration was measured with Qubit, and libraries were quantified with the Kapa Library Quantification kit before pooling. An Illumina HiSeq 2500 was used to sequence the libraries paired-end at 2 x 150 bp. To increase sequence diversity, about 25-31% phiX was spiked into each library pool. Regarding the original processing steps: Quality-filtered reads were processed with the UMI-based MiGEC pipeline, and over 75% of raw TCR sequences were removed by the MiGEC pipeline during error correction. VDJ genes were aligned to IMGT germline references, and clonotypes were defined by unique CDR3 amino acid sequence plus V-J genes. VDJtools evaluated clonal expansion, Shannon diversity and CDR3 relatedness (CalcPairwiseDistances, ClusterSamples); CLCbio workbench built phylogenetic trees. Expanded clones were defined as having at least 8 unique UMIs, based on coefficient-of-variation modelling across technical triplicates. TCRdb reprocessed the public reads (quality trimming at Q25 with fastp, clone calling with MiXCR) and kept in-frame beta chains. A single entry per CDR3 protein holds the most common genes and DNA from its merged rows. These V and J calls are TCRdb output, not the study's own analysis. For this sample there are approximately 85,000 distinct CDR3 sequences; about 13% appear just once. Under 6% of the sample is taken by the ten largest.

Overall study outcomes, separate from this receptor: Expanded clones from different subjects shared no identical CDR3 amino acid sequences, which suggests that TCR-beta repertoires were private in all groups. TCR clonal expansion was highest in HAM/TSP patients and lowest in MS patients, with MS patients falling below even healthy controls.

The label giving this sample's time point can be read as: longitudinal time-point 2. For the unsorted PBMC libraries, 2 million PBMCs were stored in RNAlater at -80 degrees C until RNA extraction and were used to generate the libraries. Peripheral blood underwent Ficoll-Hypaque density gradient centrifugation to isolate PBMCs, which were then cryopreserved in liquid nitrogen. The sample holds many counts of this clonotype. The target of this receptor is not known. No much larger clone is present one base from it, and per-base qualities are unavailable. CDR1 and CDR2, looked up from the germline V gene (reference sequence), are DFQATT and SNEGSKA. The CDR3 sequence holds 15 residues, the cysteine and phenylalanine included. The DNA shown is the 45-base CDR3, in frame from base 1. V lost 1 base and J lost 2 bases; the stretch between them is 15 bases long.

Sequenced sample: PBMCs. In this chain, TRBV20-1 is recombined with TRBJ2-7; the D gene may be TRBD1 or TRBD2, since each aligns over 5 bases. This clonotype was sampled from a female donor with HTLV-1-associated myelopathy (HAM/TSP). Read as DNA, the sequence is TGCAGTGCTAGAGCTTGGCAGGGTAGCGCCTACGAGCAGTACTTC. This encodes CSARAWQGSAYEQYF.